This is a list of T cell receptor beta chains from one sample in a study of blood T cell repertoires in COVID-19. TCRdb's copy holds only in-frame clones and misses some; the assay was immunoSEQ multiplex PCR. Counted here are about 73,000 clones, over 70% occurring once; the ten biggest clones make up over 20%. Material for sequencing was peripheral blood. These receptors were collected from a man in his sixties with acute or convalescent COVID-19. Both conserved end residues are part of each CDR3.

V	J	CDR3
TRBV7-6	TRBJ2-7	CAQDRAIFGEWEQYF
TRBV5-4	TRBJ2-3	CASTSGGTSTDTQYF
TRBV2	TRBJ1-2	CASRRGQGANGYTF
TRBV7-3	TRBJ1-5	CASSFGRGQPQHF
TRBV11-2	TRBJ2-2	CASTAESTGWTGELFF
TRBV7-2	TRBJ2-5	CASSLDREETQYF
TRBV11-2	TRBJ1-4	CASSFGQYNEKLFF
TRBV19	TRBJ2-6	CASRRQGRDLSGANVLTF
TRBV24-1	TRBJ2-1	CATSDSSLTGINGNEQFF
TRBV7-6	TRBJ2-3	CASSLPLQGVSTDTQYF
TRBV4-1	TRBJ2-1	CASSRQPSAGGRDEQFF
TRBV9	TRBJ1-4	CASSARARLGEKLFF
TRBV20-1	TRBJ2-3	CSASGTSGRVFTDTQYF
TRBV6-6	TRBJ2-3	CASSQLRTGGGTDTQYF
TRBV19	TRBJ1-2	CASTGSGQGNYGYTF
TRBV24-1	TRBJ1-2	CATSDFRGANYGYTF